Reported below is one T cell receptor beta chain. This specimen includes other DNA sequences encoding the same CDR3. With 60 Vbeta and 13 Jbeta primers, the PCR was carried out. Assay: immunoSEQ multiplex PCR; the TCRdb copy retains only in-frame clones and omits some. The sample has about 100,000 clones; approximately 85% are singletons. The sample originates from a study of cytomegalovirus exposure and HLA in healthy donors. CDR3 length: 16 amino acids. Germline CDR1 and CDR2: SGHRS and YFSETQ. Trimming cost V 4 bases and J 2 bases; bases outside gene matches: 2. The chain combines TRBV5-1 with TRBJ2-6; 11 bases are a match to TRBD1. This clonotype originated in a man in his thirties or forties in good health and CMV-seronegative. The specimen sequenced was PBMCs. The CDR3 sequence: CASSPGQGAGANVLTF. The DNA of the CDR3 is TGCGCCAGCAGCCCGGGACAGGGGGCTGGGGCCAACGTCCTGACTTTC. The entire variable domain, with the rest obtained from reference TRBV5-1 and TRBJ2-6, is as follows: KAGVTQTPRYLIKTRGQQVTLSCSPISGHRSVSWYQQTPGQGLQFLFEYFSETQRNKGNFPGRFSGRQFSNSRSEMNVSTLELGDSALYLCASSPGQGAGANVLTFGAGSRLTVL.